The rows below give T cell receptor beta chains drawn from one sample of a study of T cell responses to AZD1222 COVID-19 vaccine. Here immunoSEQ multiplex PCR was the method, and the copy in TCRdb shows in-frame clones only, minus some. The sample consists of 110,000 to 150,000 clones, about 90% of them appearing once. The sample was peripheral blood, taken 28 days after the second AZD1222 dose. All receptors come from an adult who received the AZD1222 COVID-19 vaccine. Each CDR3 is given with its conserved first and last residue. D genes are given only for firm matches. Part of the rows lack a size; the others show once, few, many or a class for expanded clones.

J | D | size | V | DNA | CDR3
TRBJ2-7 | TRBD1 | NA | TRBV24-1 | TGTGCCACCAGTGATTTGGATACAGGGGGTGTCCACGAGCAGTACTTC | CATSDLDTGGVHEQYF
TRBJ2-7 | NA | NA | TRBV6-5 | TGTGCCAGCAGTTACGGACAAGGGAACGAGCAGTACTTC | CASSYGQGNEQYF
TRBJ2-7 | TRBD1 | NA | TRBV4-3 | TGCGCCAGCAGCCAACCAGGACAGGGGGCTGGCGAGCAGTACTTC | CASSQPGQGAGEQYF
TRBJ2-5 | TRBD1 | NA | TRBV5-1 | TGCGCCAGCAGCCCTACCGACAGGGTCCAAGAGACCCAGTACTTC | CASSPTDRVQETQYF
TRBJ1-1 | NA | NA | TRBV29-1 | TGCAGCGTTGAAGGGGTTGGCGCGAACACTGAAGCTTTCTTT | CSVEGVGANTEAFF
TRBJ1-1 | NA | once | TRBV6-5 | TGTGCCAGCAGTTACCAGGGGCGTACTGAAGCTTTCTTT | CASSYQGRTEAFF
TRBJ2-1 | NA | NA | TRBV18 | TGTGCCAGCTCACCCGGGGCCAGGAATGAGCAGTTCTTC | CASSPGARNEQFF
TRBJ2-7 | NA | NA | TRBV29-1 | TGCAGCGTCCAAAGGTCGCACGAGCAGTACTTC | CSVQRSHEQYF
TRBJ1-6 | NA | NA | TRBV11-2 | TGTGCCAGCAGTTTGACAAGGTTTAATTCACCCCTCCACTTT | CASSLTRFNSPLHF
TRBJ2-1 | NA | once | TRBV28 | TGTGCCAGCAGTTTCGCGAGCGGCATCACTTCCACCCCCTACAATGAGCAGTTCTTC | CASSFASGITSTPYNEQFF
TRBJ2-3 | TRBD2 | NA | TRBV3-1/TRBV3-2 | TGTGCCAGCAGCCAAACCCCTCTACTCCTAGCGGGAGGAGTAGATACGCAGTATTTT | CASSQTPLLLAGGVDTQYF
TRBJ2-5 | TRBD1 | NA | TRBV18 | TGTGCCAGCTCACGGACAGGTGGAGAGACCCAGTACTTC | CASSRTGGETQYF
TRBJ1-2 | NA | NA | TRBV18 | TGTGCCAGCTCACCACCTTCCGTCGAGGGGGGCTACACCTTC | CASSPPSVEGGYTF
TRBJ2-7 | TRBD1 | NA | TRBV28 | TGTGCCAGCAGTTTTGGACAGGGGTACGAGCAGTACTTC | CASSFGQGYEQYF
TRBJ2-7 | NA | NA | TRBV6-2/TRBV6-3 | TGTGCCAGCAGCACCCGAGGGGTGCTAACCTACGAGCAGTACTTC | CASSTRGVLTYEQYF
TRBJ1-6 | NA | NA | TRBV2 | TGTGCCTTAACCCGACTGGAGAATTCACCCCTCCACTTT | CALTRLENSPLHF
TRBJ2-7 | NA | few | TRBV30 | TGTGCCTGGGCACAGGGCGACCACGAGCAGTACTTC | CAWAQGDHEQYF
TRBJ2-7 | TRBD1 | NA | TRBV11-2 | TGTGCCAGCAGCTCCCGGGACAGGGTGGCCTACGAGCAGTACTTC | CASSSRDRVAYEQYF
TRBJ1-6 | NA | NA | TRBV18 | TGTGCCAGCTCACCTCCCCCCGGGGCGGCCGGCTCCTATAATTCACCCCTCCACTTT | CASSPPPGAAGSYNSPLHF
TRBJ1-5 | NA | NA | TRBV28 | TGTGCCAGCATGGCAGTAATAAGCAATCAGCCCCAGCATTTT | CASMAVISNQPQHF
TRBJ2-1 | NA | NA | TRBV6-5 | TGTGCCAGCAGTCAAACGGACAATGAGCAGTTCTTC | CASSQTDNEQFF
TRBJ2-1 | TRBD2 | NA | TRBV20-1 | TGCAGTGCTAGTCGGCAGGCTAGCGGGAGGGATGAGCAGTTCTTC | CSASRQASGRDEQFF
TRBJ1-6 | NA | NA | TRBV10-2 | TGCGCCAGCAGTGAACAGGGAGTTTCACCCCTCCACTTT | CASSEQGVSPLHF
TRBJ1-1 | NA | NA | TRBV5-1 | TGCGCCAGCAGCTGGAGACCGTCGAACACTGAAGCTTTCTTT | CASSWRPSNTEAFF
TRBJ2-5 | TRBD2 | once | TRBV7-3 | TGTGCCAGCAGCCCACAAGCGGGAGAGGGTGAGACCCAGTACTTC | CASSPQAGEGETQYF
TRBJ1-4 | NA | NA | TRBV6-6 | TGTGCCAGCAGTCTGAGCGGGACTAATGAAAAACTGTTTTTT | CASSLSGTNEKLFF
TRBJ1-2 | TRBD1 | NA | TRBV11-2 | TGTGCCAGCAGCTTAGAGGGACAGGGGGCGCGGGGCTACACCTTC | CASSLEGQGARGYTF
TRBJ1-5 | TRBD1 | NA | TRBV4-3 | TGCGCCAGCAGCCAAGATCAACAGGGGAATCAGCCCCAGCATTTT | CASSQDQQGNQPQHF
TRBJ2-1 | NA | NA | TRBV27 | TGTGCCAGCAGTGCCGAAGGCCTTCTTCCTGGTGAGCAGTTCTTC | CASSAEGLLPGEQFF
TRBJ2-1 | NA | NA | TRBV7-2 | TGTGCCAGCAGCTTAGGGGCGACCTCCTACAATGAGCAGTTCTTC | CASSLGATSYNEQFF
TRBJ2-7 | TRBD2 | few | TRBV9 | TGTGCCAGCAGCCCAGGGACTAGCGGGATCTACGAGCAGTACTTC | CASSPGTSGIYEQYF
TRBJ2-3 | NA | NA | TRBV19 | TGTGCCAGTAAGAGTTCCGGAGCGGAGAGCACAGATACGCAGTATTTT | CASKSSGAESTDTQYF
TRBJ2-3 | TRBD2 | NA | TRBV5-1 | TGCGCCAGCAGATTCACTAGCGGGAGTCAGACAGATACGCAGTATTTT | CASRFTSGSQTDTQYF
TRBJ2-1 | NA | NA | TRBV5-6 | TGTGCCAGCAGCTTTATGGGGGATCGCATCCAGTTCTTC | CASSFMGDRIQFF
TRBJ2-3 | TRBD1 | NA | TRBV7-2 | TGTGCCAGCAGCCTAAACAGGGGTGGGGATACGCAGTATTTT | CASSLNRGGDTQYF
TRBJ2-6 | NA | NA | TRBV5-1 | TGCGCCAGCAGCCCCACCCCTCCTGGGGCCAACGTCCTGACTTTC | CASSPTPPGANVLTF
TRBJ2-6 | NA | NA | TRBV11-2 | TGTGCCAGCAGCTTACGCCCCCTCTCTGGGGCCAACGTCCTGACTTTC | CASSLRPLSGANVLTF
TRBJ2-7 | TRBD1 | NA | TRBV7-9 | TGTGCCAGCAGCCAGGACAGGGGGCGGATTGAGCAGTACTTC | CASSQDRGRIEQYF
TRBJ2-1 | NA | NA | TRBV7-2 | TGTGCCAGCAGCACGCGGGACGCCCTGGGTGAGCAGTTCTTC | CASSTRDALGEQFF
TRBJ2-1 | TRBD2 | NA | TRBV28 | TGTGCCAGCAGTTTAAAGACTAGCGGCGCCTACAATGAGCAGTTCTTC | CASSLKTSGAYNEQFF
TRBJ1-5 | TRBD1 | NA | TRBV7-9 | TGTGCCAGCAGCCGGACAGGGAGCAATCAGCCCCAGCATTTT | CASSRTGSNQPQHF
TRBJ1-3 | NA | NA | TRBV3-1/TRBV3-2 | TGTGCCAGCAGCCAAGGGCGGTCCTCTGGAAACACCATATATTTT | CASSQGRSSGNTIYF
TRBJ2-1 | TRBD2 | NA | TRBV28 | TGTGCCAGCAGTTCTCCCGGGACTAGCGGGAGGAATGAGCAGTTCTTC | CASSSPGTSGRNEQFF
TRBJ2-1 | NA | NA | TRBV24-1 | TGTGCCACCAGTAGGGGGGGGCCTAAGGAGTTCAATGAGCAGTTCTTC | CATSRGGPKEFNEQFF
TRBJ2-1 | NA | NA | TRBV7-9 | TGTGCCAGCAGCCCTGGCCCGGATGAGCAGTTCTTC | CASSPGPDEQFF